The T cell receptor (beta chain) described here comes from a study of type 1 and type 2 diabetes patients. Study-wide background: Donors were type 1 diabetes, type 2 diabetes, or nondiabetic controls. Across the study, 15 million to 20 million paired-end reads were produced.

This CDR3 has 16 residues. V was shortened by 2 bases and J by 1 base, with 15 bases between the two germline ends. The germline V gene encodes CDR1 MGHRA and CDR2 YSYEKL. This clonotype has just a few counts. Its antigen is not identified. General observations from the study: Type 2 diabetes and control samples shared highly correlated V and J usage, averaging about 0.97. In type 2 diabetes, highly-expanded CD4+ clones took a median approximately 3.6% of reads.

PCR was run on genomic DNA. Amplification of the beta chain CDR3 used 30 forward and 13 reverse multiplex primers. TCRdb reprocessed the multiplex PCR reads via MiXCR and lists one record per CDR3 protein. The sample shows 250,000 or so distinct CDR3 sequences, approximately 45% of them seen only once. The chain has TRBV4-1 and TRBJ2-7; a possible D gene is TRBD1 (6 bases). The source is a man aged 18 to 29 with type 2 diabetes. Sequencing was performed on peripheral blood mononuclear cells (PBMCs). The CDR3 nucleotides are TGCGCCAGCAGCCAACTACAGGGTAGCCTTTCCTACGAGCAGTACTTC. This gives the protein CASSQLQGSLSYEQYF.